This T cell receptor (beta chain) was identified in a study of CD8 T cells in ankylosing spondylitis. Whole-study findings and limits: Some motif variants had been reported before (in reactive arthritis synovial fluid and blood). Within matched ankylosing spondylitis synovial fluid, disease-linked clones were reportedly significantly enriched.

CDR1 is MNHEY, CDR2 SVGEGT, per germline. The CDR3 contains 14 residues. The V gene lost 3 bases and the J gene lost 7 bases, with 16 bases spanning the gap. TCRdb redid the calling of the 5' RACE reads with MiXCR, one entry per CDR3 protein. Of some 37,000 distinct CDR3 sequences in the sample, 13% were seen once. This clonotype has at least ten counts. What it recognizes is unknown. The TCR originated in a male donor with ankylosing spondylitis. Sequenced: synovial fluid, either unsorted or a sorted T cell fraction (not recorded which). The chain carries TRBV6-2 or TRBV6-3 and TRBJ2-7; D is perhaps TRBD2 (6 bases). DNA for the CDR3: TGTGCCAGCAGTTATGGCAGGGTAGCGGAAGAGCAGTACTTC. It specifies CASSYGRVAEEQYF.